A selection of T cell receptor beta chains follows, all from one sample in a study of cytomegalovirus exposure and HLA in healthy donors. Sequencing was performed with immunoSEQ multiplex PCR; in TCRdb, only in-frame clones are kept and a portion is missing. The sample consists of about 150,000 clones, around 72% of them appearing once. Sample: PBMCs. The origin of the receptors is a man aged 18 to 30 in good health and CMV-seronegative. Both conserved end residues are part of each CDR3. D genes are given only for firm matches. A row's size may be missing; if present it is once, few, many or a size class.

D gene	V gene	CDR3 length	clone size	J gene	CDR3 protein	CDR3 DNA
TRBD1	TRBV7-9	15	.	TRBJ2-7	CASSTHRGLTYEQYF	TGTGCCAGCAGCACCCACAGGGGGTTAACCTACGAGCAGTACTTC
.	TRBV4-3	14	.	TRBJ2-2	CASSQGGRLGELFF	TGCGCCAGCAGCCAAGGGGGGCGGCTCGGGGAGCTGTTTTTT
TRBD2	TRBV7-9	17	few	TRBJ2-3	CASSASPSGPRADTQYF	TGTGCCAGCAGCGCGTCCCCTAGCGGCCCCAGGGCAGATACGCAGTATTTT
TRBD2	TRBV25-1	17	once	TRBJ2-3	CASSGLLAGGPGDTQYF	TGTGCCAGCAGTGGTCTCTTAGCGGGAGGGCCAGGGGATACGCAGTATTTT
TRBD2	TRBV4-3	19	.	TRBJ2-6	CASSHRSGRGYSGANVLTF	TGCGCCAGCAGCCATAGGAGCGGGAGGGGTTACTCTGGGGCCAACGTCCTGACTTTC
.	TRBV19	16	.	TRBJ2-1	CASSLLNRDPYNEQFF	TGTGCCAGTAGTCTTCTGAACAGGGACCCCTACAATGAGCAGTTCTTC
.	TRBV18	14	.	TRBJ1-2	CASSPAGGNYGYTF	TGTGCCAGCTCACCGGCGGGCGGGAACTATGGCTACACCTTC
.	TRBV6-1	9	.	TRBJ1-2	CASIRGYTF	TGTGCCAGCATTCGTGGCTACACCTTC
.	TRBV10-3	15	once	TRBJ2-1	CATNGGKKLDNEQFF	TGTGCCACCAACGGAGGGAAAAAGCTCGACAATGAGCAGTTCTTC
.	TRBV5-1	12	.	TRBJ2-2	CASSSGYGELFF	TGCGCCAGCAGTTCGGGGTACGGGGAGCTGTTTTTT
TRBD1	TRBV10-3	16	few	TRBJ1-4	CAISREGRQGFEKLFF	TGTGCCATCAGTCGAGAGGGTAGACAGGGATTTGAAAAACTGTTTTTT
TRBD2	TRBV7-9	15	.	TRBJ2-1	CASSSEREFRNEQFF	TGTGCCAGCAGCTCTGAGCGGGAGTTTAGGAATGAGCAGTTCTTC
TRBD2	TRBV9	16	few	TRBJ2-1	CASSVDAGGPGDEQFF	TGTGCCAGCAGCGTAGACGCGGGAGGGCCGGGGGATGAGCAGTTCTTC
.	TRBV6-6	16	.	TRBJ2-7	CASSPEALRQTYEQYF	TGTGCCAGCAGTCCCGAAGCTCTGCGACAGACCTACGAGCAGTACTTC
TRBD2	TRBV6-6	15	once	TRBJ2-7	CASSYGLAGAAEQYF	TGTGCCAGCAGTTACGGACTAGCGGGAGCCGCCGAGCAGTACTTC
.	TRBV10-2	13	.	TRBJ2-1	CASFRGRGDEQFF	TGCGCCAGCTTCAGGGGCCGTGGCGATGAGCAGTTCTTC
.	TRBV10-3	17	.	TRBJ2-3	CAISESGGGGGTDTQYF	TGTGCCATCAGTGAGTCGGGGGGAGGAGGGGGCACAGATACGCAGTATTTT
TRBD2	TRBV10-3	13	.	TRBJ2-7	CAISDPGGYEQYF	TGTGCCATCAGTGATCCGGGAGGCTACGAGCAGTACTTC
.	TRBV18	13	.	TRBJ1-1	CASSPLRDTEAFF	TGTGCCAGCTCACCACTCAGGGACACTGAAGCTTTCTTT
TRBD1	TRBV7-9	14	.	TRBJ2-5	CSSSLGQGEETQYF	TGTTCCAGCAGCTTAGGACAGGGGGAAGAGACCCAGTACTTC
.	TRBV5-6	16	.	TRBJ1-3	CASSLGYQRSGNTIYF	TGTGCCAGCAGCTTGGGGTATCAGCGCTCTGGAAACACCATATATTTT
TRBD2	TRBV19	14	.	TRBJ2-1	CASTHRDYNNEQFF	TGCGCCAGTACTCACCGGGACTATAACAATGAGCAGTTCTTC
TRBD1	TRBV20-1	11	.	TRBJ1-4	CSAGLTGLPVF	TGCAGTGCTGGTTTGACAGGGCTCCCAGTTTTT
.	TRBV4-3	16	once	TRBJ2-7	CASSQGGSGSRYEQYF	TGCGCCAGCAGCCAAGGGGGTAGCGGAAGCCGCTACGAGCAGTACTTC
TRBD2	TRBV5-4	15	.	TRBJ2-5	CASSSGGRRQETQYF	TGTGCCAGCAGCTCGGGGGGGCGCCGTCAAGAGACCCAGTACTTC
TRBD2	TRBV9	18	.	TRBJ2-3	CASSVGASGRTGTDTQYF	TGTGCCAGCAGCGTAGGGGCTAGCGGGAGAACAGGGACAGATACGCAGTATTTT
.	TRBV7-9	13	.	TRBJ2-7	CASSPEDSYEQYF	TGTGCCAGCAGCCCCGAGGACTCCTACGAGCAGTACTTC
.	TRBV2	13	.	TRBJ2-1	CASRDFSYNEQFF	TGTGCCAGCAGGGACTTCTCCTACAATGAGCAGTTCTTC
.	TRBV5-4	13	.	TRBJ2-1	CASTWGDYNEQFF	TGTGCCAGCACCTGGGGGGACTACAATGAGCAGTTCTTC
.	TRBV30	11	.	TRBJ2-1	CAWSGGVGQFF	TGTGCCTGGAGTGGGGGCGTCGGGCAGTTCTTC
TRBD2	TRBV28	12	.	TRBJ2-1	CASRQAGTRKFF	TGTGCCAGCAGACAAGCCGGGACTAGGAAGTTCTTC
TRBD2	TRBV29-1	14	.	TRBJ2-2	CSVEGLANTGELFF	TGCAGCGTTGAGGGACTAGCGAACACCGGGGAGCTGTTTTTT
TRBD1	TRBV9	17	few	TRBJ1-4	CASSRQGGARGNEKLFF	TGTGCCAGCAGCCGACAGGGGGGCGCCAGGGGTAATGAAAAACTGTTTTTT
TRBD1	TRBV14	15	.	TRBJ1-3	CASSRNRGPGNTIYF	TGTGCCAGCAGCCGGAACAGGGGGCCTGGAAACACCATATATTTT
.	TRBV5-5	14	once	TRBJ1-2	CASSWGEGYYGYTF	TGTGCCAGCAGCTGGGGGGAGGGATACTATGGCTACACCTTC
TRBD2	TRBV7-8	21	.	TRBJ2-5	CASSLPSFKPAGGVRVETQYF	TGTGCCAGCAGCTTACCCTCTTTTAAACCGGCGGGAGGGGTTCGAGTTGAGACCCAGTACTTC
.	TRBV7-9	14	.	TRBJ1-1	CSSSGQPLNTEAFF	TGTTCCAGCAGCGGACAGCCCTTGAACACTGAAGCTTTCTTT
TRBD2	TRBV9	17	once	TRBJ2-5	CASSLGLAGQFQETQYF	TGTGCCAGCAGCTTGGGACTAGCGGGCCAATTTCAAGAGACCCAGTACTTC
TRBD2	TRBV18	17	.	TRBJ2-1	CASGGGTLFSSYNEQFF	TGTGCCAGCGGCGGGGGAACCCTTTTTAGCTCCTACAATGAGCAGTTCTTC
TRBD2	TRBV19	17	.	TRBJ2-1	CASSGRLAGDSYNEQFF	TGTGCCAGTAGTGGGCGGTTAGCGGGAGATTCCTACAATGAGCAGTTCTTC
TRBD1	TRBV5-4	15	once	TRBJ2-5	CASSWGQGEIETQYF	TGTGCCAGCAGCTGGGGACAGGGGGAAATAGAGACCCAGTACTTC
.	TRBV27	14	.	TRBJ2-7	CASSPTGSSYEQYF	TGTGCCAGCAGTCCTACCGGTAGCTCCTACGAGCAGTACTTC
.	TRBV10-2	13	.	TRBJ2-5	CASSVGVAETQYF	TGCGCCAGCAGTGTCGGAGTCGCGGAGACCCAGTACTTC
TRBD2	TRBV6-5	16	.	TRBJ2-2	CASSYERGARPGELFF	TGTGCCAGCAGTTACGAGCGGGGGGCTCGACCCGGGGAGCTGTTTTTT
TRBD2	TRBV6-1	15	.	TRBJ2-7	CASSPTSGTPHEQYF	TGTGCCAGCAGCCCAACTAGCGGGACACCCCACGAGCAGTACTTC
.	TRBV19	16	.	TRBJ2-4	CASSTEAEGGGNIQYF	TGTGCCAGTAGCACTGAGGCCGAGGGTGGTGGGAACATTCAGTACTTC
.	TRBV4-3	15	few	TRBJ2-2	CASSQDPMYTGELFF	TGCGCCAGCAGCCAAGATCCAATGTACACCGGGGAGCTGTTTTTT
TRBD2	TRBV6-5	15	.	TRBJ2-3	CASTQLAGVTDTQYF	TGTGCCTCCACTCAACTAGCGGGAGTCACAGATACGCAGTATTTT
.	TRBV19	15	.	TRBJ2-7	CASSIRGLDGYEQYF	TGTGCCAGTAGTATTCGGGGACTGGACGGCTACGAGCAGTACTTC
TRBD2	TRBV9	15	.	TRBJ2-7	CASSVGGRAGNEQYF	TGTGCCAGCAGCGTAGGCGGGAGGGCGGGCAACGAGCAGTACTTC
.	TRBV5-4	14	.	TRBJ1-1	CASSSFSGDLEAFF	TGTGCCAGCAGCTCATTTTCCGGAGACCTCGAAGCTTTCTTT
.	TRBV4-3	14	few	TRBJ2-7	CASSQETTGHPQYF	TGCGCCAGCAGCCAAGAGACAACGGGACACCCGCAGTACTTC
.	TRBV9	14	few	TRBJ2-2	CASSVDKNTGELFF	TGTGCCAGCAGCGTAGATAAAAACACCGGGGAGCTGTTTTTT
TRBD1	TRBV5-6	14	few	TRBJ1-4	CASSPGQGREKLFF	TGTGCCAGCAGTCCTGGACAGGGAAGGGAAAAACTGTTTTTT
.	TRBV2	12	.	TRBJ2-5	CASSRSSREQYF	TGTGCCAGCAGTAGGAGTAGCCGAGAGCAGTACTTC
.	TRBV6-5	16	once	TRBJ2-2	CASSYSKGEGAGELFF	TGTGCCAGCAGTTACTCGAAGGGTGAAGGGGCCGGGGAGCTGTTTTTT
TRBD2	TRBV28	18	.	TRBJ2-2	CASSLPSGRAAGTGELFF	TGTGCCAGCAGTTTACCTAGCGGGAGGGCCGCGGGGACCGGGGAGCTGTTTTTT
.	TRBV4-1	21	.	TRBJ2-3	CASSQEGYRASWIHPTDTQYF	TGCGCCAGCAGCCAAGAAGGTTACAGGGCAAGCTGGATCCACCCCACAGATACGCAGTATTTT
TRBD1	TRBV5-4	15	many	TRBJ2-7	CASSGGQGITYEQYF	TGTGCCAGCAGCGGGGGACAGGGGATAACCTACGAGCAGTACTTC